This note documents a single TCR beta chain sequence. Its antigen remains unknown. These data come from a study of shared clonotypes between healthy human individuals. Study background: In total, the donors were a couple of women and a few men aged 18 to 49. Each donor contributed plates that comprised three CD4 naive, three CD4 memory, two CD8 naive and one CD8 memory.

In the CD4+ fraction, cells were divided into CD45RA+ naive and CD45RA-negative memory subsets. V was pared by 6 bases and J by 3 bases, with 9 bases of the junction left unmatched. Per the germline V gene, CDR1 is SGHNT and CDR2 is YYREEE (reference sequence). This CDR3 has 16 residues. Generated by immunoSEQ multiplex PCR, the TCRdb table keeps only in-frame clones and is missing some. In the table there are roughly 2.5 million clones, approximately 94% of which are singletons. Study outcomes and limitations: Naive subsets generally had larger estimated richness than memory subsets.

The V gene is TRBV5-4, the J gene TRBJ2-3; 11 positions agree with TRBD2. Material: naive CD4+ T cells sorted from blood. The subset was: CD45RA+ positively selected. The clonotype comes from a man aged 18 to 35 in good health. CDR3 nucleotide sequence: TGTGCCAGCAACACGTGGACTAGCGGGTTTACAGATACGCAGTATTTT. This gives the protein CASNTWTSGFTDTQYF.